This entry lists 24 T cell receptor beta chains sequenced from one sample in a study of T cells after yellow fever vaccination. Via MiXCR, TCRdb re-called the 5' RACE reads, giving one row per CDR3 protein. There are just under 600,000 distinct CDR3 sequences in the sample; roughly 12% occur only once, and over 12% lies in the top ten. The sequenced sample was PBMCs, obtained on the day of the yellow fever booster vaccination. Source of these receptors: a man younger than 40 who received the YFV17D yellow fever vaccine.

This clonotype was counted between two and nine times. The V gene is TRBV9, the J gene TRBJ2-5; D tentatively fits TRBD1 or TRBD2 (5 bases each). The length of the CDR3 is 15 residues. V shed 1 base and J shed 4 bases, with 14 bases lying between them. Germline CDR1 and CDR2: SGDLS and YYNGEE. The CDR3 protein is CASSVRGGSGETQYF. The CDR3 DNA sequence: TGTGCCAGCAGCGTAAGGGGTGGGAGTGGAGAGACCCAGTACTTC.

The chain joins TRBV11-3 to TRBJ2-7, with 13 bases lining up with TRBD2. The V segment lost 5 bases and the J segment 7 bases; nucleotides outside the gene matches: 8. Germline values: CDR1 SGHNT, CDR2 YENEEA. The CDR3 runs to 15 residues. The CDR3, as DNA: TGTGCCAGCAGCGCCGGGACTAGCGGGATTGGGGAGCAGTACTTC. This encodes CASSAGTSGIGEQYF. The variable domain in full, completed from reference TRBV11-3 and TRBJ2-7, reads EAGVVQSPRYKIIEKKQPVAFWCNPISGHNTLYWYLQNLGQGPELLIRYENEEAVDDSQLPKDRFSAERLKGVDSTLKIQPAELGDSAVYLCASSAGTSGIGEQYFGPGTRLTVT.

In its sample, this clonotype was seen a few times. This chain connects TRBV20-1 to TRBJ2-1, with D unclear. The CDR3 is 13 residues long. The germline V gene has CDR1 DFQATT and CDR2 SNEGSKA (reference sequence). Trimming removed 3 bases at V and 3 bases at J, with 9 bases between. The DNA of the CDR3 is TGCAGTGCTAGTTCCAGTAACTACAATGAGCAGTTCTTC. This codes for CSASSSNYNEQFF.

This chain uses TRBV10-3 with TRBJ1-1; TRBD1 is a possible D gene (6 bases). The CDR3 is 14 amino acids. Between the trimmed V and J ends, which lost 4 bases and 1 base, there was a span of 10 bases. Per germline, CDR1 ENHRY and CDR2 SYGVKD. The CDR3 DNA reads TGTGCCATCAGTGTTGGGGGGGCGAACACTGAAGCTTTCTTT. Amino acids: CAISVGGANTEAFF.

V usage is TRBV4-1 and J usage is TRBJ2-1, with D maybe TRBD1 (7 bases). Trimming took 1 base from V and 8 from J, leaving 15 bases between them. CDR1 is MGHRA, CDR2 YSYEKL, per germline. The CDR3 loop spans 15 amino acids. Written as DNA, the CDR3 is TGCGCCAGCAGCCAAGTAAGGCAGGGGGGCGATGAGCAGTTCTTC. Translating it yields CASSQVRQGGDEQFF.

This clonotype was seen a handful of times. The chain is built from TRBV10-3 and TRBJ2-7, with D perhaps assigned TRBD1 or TRBD2 (5 bases each). The V and J ends lost 0 bases and 3 bases respectively, with 21 bases between them. The germline V gene encodes CDR1 ENHRY and CDR2 SYGVKD. CDR3 size: 18 residues. This chain's CDR3 is CAISESGSNRGSLYEQYF. The CDR3 DNA is TGTGCCATCAGTGAGTCGGGATCTAACCGGGGCTCGCTCTACGAGCAGTACTTC.

The table lists this clonotype with many counts. The gene calls are TRBV5-4 and TRBJ2-3; the D gene is possibly TRBD2 (6 bases). Germline CDR1 and CDR2: SGHNT and YYREEE (reference sequence). V gave up 5 bases and J gave up 3 bases, with 19 bases separating them. The CDR3 covers 16 residues. The CDR3 sequence: CASRRDREQRTDTQYF. CDR3 in DNA: TGTGCCAGCAGAAGAGACCGGGAGCAGAGAACAGATACGCAGTATTTT.

This clonotype was seen only a few times. V and J are TRBV11-2 and TRBJ2-7; unclear D gene. Deletions cut 2 bases from V and 2 bases from J, with 13 bases between. CDR3 length: 15 amino acids. Germline V CDR1 and CDR2: SGHAT, FQNNGV. The CDR3: CASSLLIGLAYEQYF. CDR3 coding DNA: TGTGCCAGCAGCTTACTTATTGGTTTAGCCTACGAGCAGTACTTC. Looking up the rest from reference TRBV11-2 and TRBJ2-7 gives the full variable domain: EAGVAQSPRYKIIEKRQSVAFWCNPISGHATLYWYQQILGQGPKLLIQFQNNGVVDDSQLPKDRFSAERLKGVDSTLKIQPAKLEDSAVYLCASSLLIGLAYEQYFGPGTRLTVT.

This clonotype was observed a few times. The CDR3: CAWSASRISTPNEQFF. For the CDR3, the DNA is TGTGCCTGGAGTGCCTCCCGGATCTCGACTCCAAATGAGCAGTTCTTC. The chain uses TRBV30 and TRBJ2-1; D gene unclear. CDR3 size: 16 residues. Germline-derived CDR1 and CDR2 are GTSNPN and SVGIG (reference sequence). The V end lost 1 base, the J end lost 7 bases, and 20 bases lay between the germline ends.

V usage is TRBV29-1 and J usage is TRBJ2-1; D is possibly TRBD1 or TRBD2 (5 bases each). Germline V lookup: CDR1 SQVTM, CDR2 ANQGSEA. The V end was cut by 4 bases, the J end by 14 bases, with 21 bases between. CDR3 size: 13 residues. This chain's CDR3 is CSVVGVAWMEEFF. The CDR3 DNA sequence: TGCAGCGTTGTGGGGGTGGCCTGGATGGAGGAGTTCTTC.

This clonotype was seen a handful of times. The chain uses TRBV2 and TRBJ2-5; 9 bases align to TRBD1. Per the germline V gene, CDR1 is SNHLY and CDR2 is FYNNEI. This CDR3 region has 15 residues. The V and J ends lost 1 base and 13 bases, in that order; junction bases with no gene match: 13. The CDR3 sequence: CASSEVGQGRRGLYF. The CDR3 region has the DNA TGTGCCAGCAGTGAAGTCGGACAGGGGAGGCGAGGCCTGTACTTC.

This clonotype was seen more than once but under ten times. The chain couples TRBV28 to TRBJ1-5; possible D gene TRBD1, 5 bases. In germline, CDR1 is MDHEN, CDR2 SYDVKM. The V gene lost 6 bases and the J gene lost 7 bases, with 16 bases spanning the gap. CDR3 size: 14 residues. The CDR3 region has the DNA TGTGCCAGCAGCCCTCCGGGGGGAGGACAGCCCCAGCATTTT. Its protein is CASSPPGGGQPQHF. Complete variable domain (other parts from reference TRBV28 and TRBJ1-5): DVKVTQSSRYLVKRTGEKVFLECVQDMDHENMFWYRQDPGLGLRLIYFSYDVKMKEKGDIPEGYSVSREKKERFSLILESASTNQTSMYLCASSPPGGGQPQHFGDGTRLSIL.

This clonotype was found a few times. This chain joins TRBV7-2 and TRBJ2-3, with D possibly being TRBD1 or TRBD2 (5 bases each). Trimming left V 5 bases short and J 4 bases short, with 16 bases between. The CDR3 runs 15 residues. Germline V gene sequence: CDR1 SGHTA, CDR2 FQGNSA. The CDR3 region has the DNA TGTGCCAGCAGCCCAGGGACCAGCGTCCCAGATACGCAGTATTTT. Protein sequence: CASSPGTSVPDTQYF.

Only a few counts were recorded for this clonotype. The chain joins TRBV20-1 to TRBJ2-7; TRBD1 agrees at 8 bases. The V gene end was trimmed by 3 bases and the J gene end by 2 bases; junction bases not matched to a gene: 6. The CDR3 totals 14 residues. CDR1 is DFQATT and CDR2 is SNEGSKA in the germline V gene (reference sequence). DNA of the CDR3: TGCAGTGCTAGGAAGACAGGGGACCCCTACGAGCAGTACTTC. It translates to CSARKTGDPYEQYF.

This chain connects TRBV4-3 to TRBJ2-6; D remains ambiguous. The CDR3 runs 15 residues. Germline assignment: CDR1 LGHNA and CDR2 YSLEER. The germline V and J ends were trimmed by 4 bases and 0 bases, with 7 bases remaining between them. The CDR3 protein is CASSRSDSGANVLTF. In DNA form, the CDR3 reads TGCGCCAGCAGCCGATCTGACTCTGGGGCCAACGTCCTGACTTTC.

The V gene is TRBV7-9, the J gene TRBJ1-1; no definite D call. Germline V gene lookup returns CDR1 SEHNR and CDR2 FQNEAQ (reference sequence). The CDR3 runs to 13 residues. The V and J ends lost 1 base and 4 bases respectively, with 7 bases between them. The CDR3 DNA reads as TGTGCCAGCAGCTTAGAATCTTCCACTGAAGCTTTCTTT. Translated, it gives CASSLESSTEAFF.

This clonotype has more than one count but fewer than ten. The chain couples TRBV29-1 to TRBJ1-4, with 8 bases lining up with TRBD1. Trimming cost V 6 bases and J 7 bases; bases outside gene matches: 19. Germline loops: CDR1 SQVTM, CDR2 ANQGSEA. The CDR3 totals 17 residues. The CDR3 nucleotides read TGCAGCGTCGCACGAGGACAGGGCCCCCCGGGGGGTGAAAAACTGTTTTTT. This codes for CSVARGQGPPGGEKLFF. The whole variable domain, filled in from reference TRBV29-1 and TRBJ1-4, reads SAVISQKPSRDICQRGTSLTIQCQVDSQVTMMFWYRQQPGQSLTLIATANQGSEATYESGFVIDKFPISRPNLTFSTLTVSNMSPEDSSIYLCSVARGQGPPGGEKLFFGSGTQLSVL.

Concerning this clonotype itself: Sequence at one end of the junction differs from germline and may be a read error. The chain employs TRBV3-1 and TRBJ2-3; D possibly uses TRBD1 or TRBD2 (5 bases each). The CDR3 totals 18 residues. Per the germline V gene, CDR1 is LGHDT and CDR2 is YNNKEL (reference sequence). CDR3: CTSSHRGSLVGAVDTQYF. The CDR3 DNA sequence: TGTACCAGCAGCCATAGGGGCTCTCTCGTGGGAGCGGTTGATACGCAGTATTTT.

The table lists this clonotype with a few counts. The gene calls are TRBV12-3 or TRBV12-4 and TRBJ1-4; no definite D call. The CDR3 runs 15 residues. Trimming took off 5 bases at V and 8 bases at J, with 18 bases between the two ends. As DNA, the CDR3 is TGTGCCAGCAGTCCAACGGGAGGGTTTGGGGAAAAACTGTTTTTT. This translates into CASSPTGGFGEKLFF.

The chain has TRBV30 and TRBJ2-1; 9 bases match TRBD1. The V gene's germline CDR1 is GTSNPN and CDR2 SVGIG (reference sequence). The CDR3 contains 10 residues. J was trimmed by 15 bases and V by 7 bases; bases with no gene match: 7. The CDR3 coding sequence is TGTGCCTACGGACAGGGGAACCGGTTCTTC. It is translated as CAYGQGNRFF. Supplemented by reference TRBV30 and TRBJ2-1, the full variable domain reads SQTIHQWPATLVQPVGSPLSLECTVEGTSNPNLYWYRQAAGRGLQLLFYSVGIGQISSEVPQNLSASRPQDRQFILSSKKLLLSDSGFYLCAYGQGNRFFGPGTRLTVL.

This clonotype was counted a few times. The chain has TRBV20-1 and TRBJ2-4; possibly TRBD1 or TRBD2 for D (5 bases each). Trimming shortened V by 7 bases and J by 1 base, and 11 bases separated the two germline ends. This CDR3 region has 13 residues. CDR1 is DFQATT, CDR2 SNEGSKA, per germline (reference sequence). Written as DNA, the CDR3 is TGCAGTGTCTCGGGGACGGCCAAAAACATTCAGTACTTC. Its translation: CSVSGTAKNIQYF.

This clonotype showed up many times. This chain joins TRBV7-8 and TRBJ2-2, with 8 bases fitting TRBD1. CDR1 and CDR2 (germline): SGHVS, FQNEAQ. The CDR3 contains 14 residues. The CDR3 DNA reads TGTGGCACTCAGGGGGCGCGAAGCACCGGGGAGCTGTTTTTT. Amino acid sequence: CGTQGARSTGELFF.

This sequence joins TRBV7-8 and TRBJ1-5; D may be TRBD1 (6 bases). V was trimmed by 3 bases and J by 2 bases, leaving 11 bases between them. This CDR3 has 15 residues. CDR1 is SGHVS, CDR2 FQNEAQ, per germline. As DNA, the CDR3 is TGTGCCAGCAGCTTTCGCGAGGGGGGCAATCAGCCCCAGCATTTT. Its protein is CASSFREGGNQPQHF.

This clonotype was counted between two and nine times. This chain uses TRBV7-9 with TRBJ1-4; 8 bases fit TRBD1. After removal of 4 bases from V and 8 bases from J, the junction contained 12 bases not matched to a gene. This CDR3 has 16 residues. Germline CDR1 is SEHNR and CDR2 is FQNEAQ (reference sequence). The CDR3 DNA is TGTGCCAGCAGCTCCGGGCGGACAGGGCCTGGCGAAAAACTGTTTTTT. Its translation: CASSSGRTGPGEKLFF.